This entry describes one TCR beta chain. The data stem from a study of blood T cell repertoires in COVID-19. The repertoire was sequenced with immunoSEQ multiplex PCR; TCRdb's copy has only in-frame clones and lacks some. The data contain 300,000 to 350,000 clones, approximately 82% of them singletons. This sequence was found in a man aged 25-45 years with active or convalescent COVID-19. Sequencing was performed on peripheral blood.

The CDR3 protein is CASSGDREIGYTF. CDR3 sequence (DNA): TGTGCCAGCAGTGGAGACAGGGAGATAGGCTACACCTTC. The V gene is TRBV6-6, the J gene TRBJ1-2; 7 bases fit TRBD1. The V gene's germline CDR1 is MNHNY and CDR2 SVGAGI (reference sequence). The ends lost 5 bases at V and 8 bases at J; junction bases unmatched: 8. The CDR3 is made up of 13 amino acids.